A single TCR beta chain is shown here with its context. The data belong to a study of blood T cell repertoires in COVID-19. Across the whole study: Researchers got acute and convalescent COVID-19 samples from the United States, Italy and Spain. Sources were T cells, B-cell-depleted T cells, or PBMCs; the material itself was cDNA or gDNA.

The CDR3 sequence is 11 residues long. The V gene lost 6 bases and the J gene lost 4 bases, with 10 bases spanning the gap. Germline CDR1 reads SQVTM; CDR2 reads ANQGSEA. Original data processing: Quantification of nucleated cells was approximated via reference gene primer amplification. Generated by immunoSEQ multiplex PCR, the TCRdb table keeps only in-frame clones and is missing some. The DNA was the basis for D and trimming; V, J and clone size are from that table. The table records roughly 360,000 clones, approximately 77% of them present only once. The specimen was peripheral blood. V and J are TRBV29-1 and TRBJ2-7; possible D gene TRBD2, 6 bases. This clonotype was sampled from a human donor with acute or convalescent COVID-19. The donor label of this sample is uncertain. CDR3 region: CSVHRGYEQYF. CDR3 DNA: TGCAGCGTACACCGGGGGTACGAGCAGTACTTC.